These T cell receptor beta chains were read from a single sample in a study of regulatory T cells in long-lasting Graves disease. TCRdb fed the multiplex PCR reads into MiXCR, producing one record per CDR3 protein. The sample records 250,000 or so distinct CDR3 sequences, 20% being singletons. The sequences come from peripheral blood mononuclear cells (PBMCs), collected at new diagnosis, from a patient treated with antithyroid drugs. The receptors derive from a female donor with Graves disease. CDR3s leave out the opening cysteine and the closing phenylalanine or tryptophan.

>TRBJ2-2|TRBV7-9
ASSLGFRTTGELF
>TRBJ2-5|TRBV12-3/TRBV12-4
ASSPGLAGVNQETQY
>TRBJ1-4|TRBV10-3
ATGDEKLF
>TRBJ1-1|TRBV5-5
ASSSTPGMNTEAF
>TRBJ2-2|TRBV7-9
ASSFFRTSGGNTGELF
>TRBJ2-1|TRBV9
ASSVEQGQGYEQF
>TRBJ2-7|TRBV2
ASSLRRDRQPYEQY
>TRBJ2-3|TRBV7-9
ASSLHGTDTQY
>TRBJ1-4|TRBV6-1
ASSLGTDNEKLF
>TRBJ2-3|TRBV6-2/TRBV6-3
ASSPGGHTDTQY
>TRBJ2-1|TRBV29-1
SARGGVSYNEQF
>TRBJ2-5|TRBV5-5
ASSAGQGIETQY
>TRBJ2-1|TRBV15
ATSRNFRSGF
>TRBJ1-5|TRBV6-1
ASSEYPGLSNQPQH
>TRBJ1-5|TRBV2
ASSSGDVYSNQPQH
>TRBJ1-6|TRBV25-1
ASSEGARGGDSPLH
>TRBJ2-7|TRBV20-1
SASGVGYEQY
>TRBJ2-1|TRBV20-1
SARDLGLAGNNEQF